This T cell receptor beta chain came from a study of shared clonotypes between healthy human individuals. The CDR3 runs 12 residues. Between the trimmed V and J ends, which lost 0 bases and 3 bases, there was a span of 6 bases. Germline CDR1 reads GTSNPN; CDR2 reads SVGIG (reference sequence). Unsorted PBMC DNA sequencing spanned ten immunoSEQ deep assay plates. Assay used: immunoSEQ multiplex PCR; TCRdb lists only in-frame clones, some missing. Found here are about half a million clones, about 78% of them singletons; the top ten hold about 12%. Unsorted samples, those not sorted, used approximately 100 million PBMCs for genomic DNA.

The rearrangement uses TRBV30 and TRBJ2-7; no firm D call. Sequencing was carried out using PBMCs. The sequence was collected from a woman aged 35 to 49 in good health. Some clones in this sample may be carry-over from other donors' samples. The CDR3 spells CAWSVVSYEQYF. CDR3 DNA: TGTGCCTGGAGTGTTGTCAGCTACGAGCAGTACTTC. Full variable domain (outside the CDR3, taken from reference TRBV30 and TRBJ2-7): SQTIHQWPATLVQPVGSPLSLECTVEGTSNPNLYWYRQAAGRGLQLLFYSVGIGQISSEVPQNLSASRPQDRQFILSSKKLLLSDSGFYLCAWSVVSYEQYFGPGTRLTVT.